This T cell receptor (beta chain) was captured by sequencing in a study of blood T cells in healthy people across ages. Overall study findings and caveats: Naive CD4+ cell counts and diversity both ran higher in long-lived than in aged donors.

Notes on this clonotype: Its matching antigen is unknown. A much more abundant neighbour one base away suggests this may be a read error.

Primed by a sample-barcoded 5' primer and a J-beta primer mix, a second PCR proceeded for roughly 6 to 12 cycles. Each single sample gave us at least 2.5 million CDR3-containing paired-end reads. TCRdb re-called the 5' RACE reads through MiXCR, storing one row per CDR3 protein. The sample shows about a million distinct CDR3 sequences, roughly two fifths of them seen only once. Isolated PBMCs totaled at least 6 million in each sample. CDR3 length equals 12 residues. V is TRBV12-3 or TRBV12-4 and J is TRBJ1-6, with no clear D. Sequencing was carried out using blood. This clonotype originated in a man younger than 35 in good health. This CDR3 is CASSLGPSPPHF. CDR3 nucleotide sequence: TGTGCCAGCAGTTTAGGCCCTTCACCCCCCCACTTT.